Listed below are T cell receptor beta chains from one sample, sequenced in a study of graft-versus-host responses after intestinal transplantation. Their antigen targets remain unknown. Sequencing used immunoSEQ multiplex PCR; TCRdb keeps in-frame clones, though not all of them. The data contain some 90,000 clones, roughly 80% of them singletons. Here the sequenced sample was unstimulated CD4+ T cells sorted from spleen or lymph node cells, taken before intestinal transplant. These receptor sequences come from a human donor who received an intestinal transplant. The CDR3 runs from the conserved cysteine through the conserved F or W. A D gene is named only where the DNA matches it firmly. A clone size is listed for some rows: how often the clone was seen (once, few, many), or a class if it is expanded.

v_gene: TRBV2; len: 15; d_gene: TRBD1; abundance: -; j_gene: TRBJ1-4; CDR3nt: TGTGCCAGCAGCCGGACTGGGACAGGGGCGCAAAAACTGTTTTTT; CDR3aa: CASSRTGTGAQKLFF
v_gene: TRBV1; len: 17; d_gene: -; abundance: -; j_gene: TRBJ1-4; CDR3nt: TGCACCAGCAGCCTTTCAGGGGCCGGGGCAACTAATGAAAAACTGTTTTTT; CDR3aa: CTSSLSGAGATNEKLFF
v_gene: TRBV19; len: 15; d_gene: -; abundance: -; j_gene: TRBJ2-7; CDR3nt: TGTGCCAGTAGTATTCGGCGCAGGGGAACCTACGAGCAGTACTTC; CDR3aa: CASSIRRRGTYEQYF
v_gene: TRBV13; len: 20; d_gene: TRBD2; abundance: -; j_gene: TRBJ2-2; CDR3nt: TGTGCCAGCAGCTTAGGTGGCCTAGCGGGAGACGGGTGGAACACCGGGGAGCTGTTTTTT; CDR3aa: CASSLGGLAGDGWNTGELFF
v_gene: TRBV6-1; len: 14; d_gene: TRBD1; abundance: few; j_gene: TRBJ1-6; CDR3nt: TGTGCCAGCAGCCAACAGGGGTGGGATTCACCCCTCCACTTT; CDR3aa: CASSQQGWDSPLHF
v_gene: TRBV27; len: 15; d_gene: -; abundance: -; j_gene: TRBJ1-5; CDR3nt: TGTGCCAGCAGTCGACTCAACTCCGGGAATCAGCCCCAGCATTTT; CDR3aa: CASSRLNSGNQPQHF
v_gene: TRBV28; len: 11; d_gene: -; abundance: -; j_gene: TRBJ1-5; CDR3nt: TGTGCCAGCAGTTACAGTGAGTCCCAGCATTTT; CDR3aa: CASSYSESQHF
v_gene: TRBV4-1; len: 15; d_gene: -; abundance: -; j_gene: TRBJ2-1; CDR3nt: TGCGCCAGCAGCCTGACTTTGGGGCCGGACAATGAGCAGTTCTTC; CDR3aa: CASSLTLGPDNEQFF
v_gene: TRBV7-2; len: 14; d_gene: -; abundance: -; j_gene: TRBJ2-7; CDR3nt: TGTGCCAGCCGACCACTTGGGCGCTCCTACGAGCAGTACTTC; CDR3aa: CASRPLGRSYEQYF
v_gene: TRBV28; len: 13; d_gene: -; abundance: -; j_gene: TRBJ1-5; CDR3nt: TGTGCCAGCAGGCCGACAGGCAATCAGCCCCAGCATTTT; CDR3aa: CASRPTGNQPQHF
v_gene: TRBV27; len: 15; d_gene: TRBD2; abundance: -; j_gene: TRBJ2-4; CDR3nt: TGTGCCAGCAGTTTCCTCCGCGGGGGGGCCTCCATTCAGTACTTC; CDR3aa: CASSFLRGGASIQYF
v_gene: TRBV7-2; len: 17; d_gene: TRBD2; abundance: -; j_gene: TRBJ2-3; CDR3nt: TGTGCCAGCAGCTCTGGGACTAGCAGGGGGGCAGTAGATACGCAGTATTTT; CDR3aa: CASSSGTSRGAVDTQYF
v_gene: TRBV5-5; len: 15; d_gene: -; abundance: -; j_gene: TRBJ2-7; CDR3nt: TGTGCCAGCAGCTTGGGAATAGCTATCCCCTACGAGCAGTACTTC; CDR3aa: CASSLGIAIPYEQYF
v_gene: TRBV6-5; len: 14; d_gene: TRBD2; abundance: -; j_gene: TRBJ2-3; CDR3nt: TGTGCCAGCAGTCGAGCGGGGGGGACAGATACGCAGTATTTT; CDR3aa: CASSRAGGTDTQYF
v_gene: TRBV10-3; len: 11; d_gene: -; abundance: -; j_gene: TRBJ2-7; CDR3nt: TGTGCCATCAGTGATTACTACGAGCAGTACTTC; CDR3aa: CAISDYYEQYF
v_gene: TRBV23-1; len: 17; d_gene: TRBD1; abundance: -; j_gene: TRBJ1-5; CDR3nt: TGCGCCAGCAGTCAATCTTGGGACAGGGGTCGCAATCAGCCCCAGCATTTT; CDR3aa: CASSQSWDRGRNQPQHF
v_gene: TRBV29-1; len: 13; d_gene: TRBD2; abundance: -; j_gene: TRBJ2-1; CDR3nt: TGCAGCGTTCATAGACTAGCGGGGCGTGAGCAGTTCTTC; CDR3aa: CSVHRLAGREQFF
v_gene: TRBV19; len: 16; d_gene: -; abundance: -; j_gene: TRBJ2-4; CDR3nt: TGTGCCAGTAGGGGAGGGGGGCTGATAGCCAAAAACATTCAGTACTTC; CDR3aa: CASRGGGLIAKNIQYF
v_gene: TRBV7-3; len: 13; d_gene: TRBD1; abundance: -; j_gene: TRBJ1-1; CDR3nt: TGTGCCAGCAGCCCGTCCAGACAGGGGAAAGCTTTCTTT; CDR3aa: CASSPSRQGKAFF
v_gene: TRBV9; len: 15; d_gene: TRBD1; abundance: -; j_gene: TRBJ2-2; CDR3nt: TGTGCCAGCAGCAAGACAGGGTTAAGCACCGGGGAGCTGTTTTTT; CDR3aa: CASSKTGLSTGELFF
v_gene: TRBV2; len: 15; d_gene: TRBD1; abundance: -; j_gene: TRBJ2-1; CDR3nt: TGTGCCAGCAGCGCCCGGGACAGGGTGGGCAATGAGCAGTTCTTC; CDR3aa: CASSARDRVGNEQFF
v_gene: TRBV5-6; len: 12; d_gene: -; abundance: -; j_gene: TRBJ1-2; CDR3nt: TGTGCCAGCAGCTTGATTTCAGGCACCTACACCTTC; CDR3aa: CASSLISGTYTF
v_gene: TRBV4-1; len: 19; d_gene: TRBD1; abundance: -; j_gene: TRBJ2-1; CDR3nt: TGCGCCAGCAGCCAAGCTTCCCAGAGGGACGGGACAGGGGGAGATGAGCAGTTCTTC; CDR3aa: CASSQASQRDGTGGDEQFF
v_gene: TRBV28; len: 13; d_gene: TRBD1; abundance: -; j_gene: TRBJ1-1; CDR3nt: TGTGCCAGCAGTTTCCCACAGGGGGTTGAAGCTTTCTTT; CDR3aa: CASSFPQGVEAFF
v_gene: TRBV5-6; len: 14; d_gene: -; abundance: few; j_gene: TRBJ1-1; CDR3nt: TGTGCCAGCAGCTTTCGGTCGGGGTCCAGGGAAGCTTTCTTT; CDR3aa: CASSFRSGSREAFF
v_gene: TRBV5-6; len: 13; d_gene: TRBD1; abundance: -; j_gene: TRBJ2-5; CDR3nt: TGTGCCAGCAGCCTCGGACAGGGGGAGACCCAGTACTTC; CDR3aa: CASSLGQGETQYF
v_gene: TRBV11-2; len: 15; d_gene: -; abundance: once; j_gene: TRBJ2-1; CDR3nt: TGTGCCAGCAGCTCTAACCGGGGCTCCTACAATGAGCAGTTCTTC; CDR3aa: CASSSNRGSYNEQFF
v_gene: TRBV2; len: 14; d_gene: TRBD1; abundance: -; j_gene: TRBJ2-5; CDR3nt: TGTGCCAGCAGTACCGGGACAGGGCATCGGACCCAGTACTTC; CDR3aa: CASSTGTGHRTQYF
v_gene: TRBV5-1; len: 19; d_gene: -; abundance: -; j_gene: TRBJ2-3; CDR3nt: TGCGCCAGCAGCTTGGCGGAGGTCTTCGGGTCCTTCTTCACAGATACGCAGTATTTT; CDR3aa: CASSLAEVFGSFFTDTQYF
v_gene: TRBV19; len: 15; d_gene: TRBD1; abundance: -; j_gene: TRBJ2-7; CDR3nt: TGTGCCAGTAGTGGGGGGACAGGCAGCTCCTACGAGCAGTACTTC; CDR3aa: CASSGGTGSSYEQYF
v_gene: TRBV30; len: 13; d_gene: -; abundance: -; j_gene: TRBJ1-4; CDR3nt: TGTGCCTGGAGGGAGTCCAACGGGGAAAAACTGTTTTTT; CDR3aa: CAWRESNGEKLFF
v_gene: TRBV19; len: 15; d_gene: TRBD1; abundance: -; j_gene: TRBJ1-2; CDR3nt: TGTGCCAGTAGTACCCGACAGGGCGGCGTGGTCAGCTACACCTTC; CDR3aa: CASSTRQGGVVSYTF
v_gene: TRBV15; len: 16; d_gene: TRBD2; abundance: -; j_gene: TRBJ2-1; CDR3nt: TGTGCCACCAGCCAGAGGTCCCTAGCGGGAGGCGATGAGCAGTTCTTC; CDR3aa: CATSQRSLAGGDEQFF
v_gene: TRBV9; len: 16; d_gene: TRBD1; abundance: -; j_gene: TRBJ2-5; CDR3nt: TGTGCCAGCAGCGTAGCTGGGGGACAGGGCGATGAGACCCAGTACTTC; CDR3aa: CASSVAGGQGDETQYF
v_gene: TRBV7-9; len: 14; d_gene: TRBD2; abundance: -; j_gene: TRBJ2-1; CDR3nt: TGTGCCAGCAGCGTAAGTTGGGAGGGGTATGAGCAGTTCTTC; CDR3aa: CASSVSWEGYEQFF
v_gene: TRBV7-2; len: 16; d_gene: -; abundance: -; j_gene: TRBJ1-2; CDR3nt: TGTGCCAGCGTCGATGGCGGGGGGAGAATTGACTATGGCTACACCTTC; CDR3aa: CASVDGGGRIDYGYTF
v_gene: TRBV4-1; len: 16; d_gene: -; abundance: -; j_gene: TRBJ2-5; CDR3nt: TGCGCCAGCAGCCAAGATCGTGGGGGCCGCCAAGAGACCCAGTACTTC; CDR3aa: CASSQDRGGRQETQYF
v_gene: TRBV2; len: 13; d_gene: TRBD1; abundance: -; j_gene: TRBJ2-3; CDR3nt: TGTGCCAAGAGGACAGGGAGTGCAGATACGCAGTATTTT; CDR3aa: CAKRTGSADTQYF
v_gene: TRBV30; len: 13; d_gene: -; abundance: few; j_gene: TRBJ1-6; CDR3nt: TGTGCCTGGAGTGTTAATTTCAATTCACCCCTCCACTTT; CDR3aa: CAWSVNFNSPLHF
v_gene: TRBV6-1; len: 14; d_gene: TRBD2; abundance: -; j_gene: TRBJ2-1; CDR3nt: TGTGCCAACTCGGGACTAGCGGTTTACAATGAGCAGTTCTTC; CDR3aa: CANSGLAVYNEQFF
v_gene: TRBV27; len: 15; d_gene: TRBD2; abundance: -; j_gene: TRBJ2-1; CDR3nt: TGTGCCAGCAGTTTTTGGGACGGGAGGGCCAGTGAGCAGTTCTTC; CDR3aa: CASSFWDGRASEQFF
v_gene: TRBV7-6; len: 13; d_gene: -; abundance: few; j_gene: TRBJ2-7; CDR3nt: TGTGCCAGCAGCTTAGCTCAGGGATGGGAGCAGTACTTC; CDR3aa: CASSLAQGWEQYF
v_gene: TRBV2; len: 14; d_gene: -; abundance: -; j_gene: TRBJ1-6; CDR3nt: TGTGCCAGCAGGGCACCGGCGGGGAATTCACCCCTCCACTTT; CDR3aa: CASRAPAGNSPLHF
v_gene: TRBV5-6; len: 14; d_gene: -; abundance: -; j_gene: TRBJ2-1; CDR3nt: TGTGCCAGCAGCTTCCTAGGCCGGCCTGGTGAGCAGTTCTTC; CDR3aa: CASSFLGRPGEQFF
v_gene: TRBV5-4; len: 14; d_gene: -; abundance: -; j_gene: TRBJ2-5; CDR3nt: TGTGCCAGCAGCTTGGCACTAGTCGGTGAGACCCAGTACTTC; CDR3aa: CASSLALVGETQYF
v_gene: TRBV30; len: 15; d_gene: -; abundance: few; j_gene: TRBJ1-2; CDR3nt: TGTGCCTTCCCCCCCCGGGAGTTCGGCAGGTATGGCTACACCTTC; CDR3aa: CAFPPREFGRYGYTF
v_gene: TRBV6-1; len: 14; d_gene: TRBD2; abundance: -; j_gene: TRBJ2-1; CDR3nt: TGTGCCAGCAACCGGCTAGCGGGGGGCTATGAGCAGTTCTTC; CDR3aa: CASNRLAGGYEQFF
v_gene: TRBV9; len: 14; d_gene: -; abundance: -; j_gene: TRBJ1-1; CDR3nt: TGTGCCAGCAGCGCGGAGGGGAGGCGGGCTGAAGCTTTCTTT; CDR3aa: CASSAEGRRAEAFF
v_gene: TRBV5-8; len: 15; d_gene: TRBD1; abundance: -; j_gene: TRBJ2-7; CDR3nt: TGTGCCAGCAGCTCCCGGGACAGGGTACGGCACGAGCAGTACTTC; CDR3aa: CASSSRDRVRHEQYF
v_gene: TRBV4-2; len: 14; d_gene: TRBD1; abundance: few; j_gene: TRBJ2-7; CDR3nt: TGTGCCAGCAGCCGAGGTGGACAGGGGGACGAGCAGTACTTC; CDR3aa: CASSRGGQGDEQYF
v_gene: TRBV19; len: 11; d_gene: -; abundance: -; j_gene: TRBJ2-5; CDR3nt: TGTGCCAGTAGTATTCGGGAGACCCAGTACTTC; CDR3aa: CASSIRETQYF
v_gene: TRBV11-3; len: 13; d_gene: -; abundance: -; j_gene: TRBJ2-7; CDR3nt: TGTGCCAGCAGCTTAACTCGTGCCTACGAGCAGTACTTC; CDR3aa: CASSLTRAYEQYF
v_gene: TRBV4-1; len: 16; d_gene: -; abundance: few; j_gene: TRBJ1-6; CDR3nt: TGCGCCAGCAGCCAAGATCCCACAGGCTATAATTCACCCCTCCACTTT; CDR3aa: CASSQDPTGYNSPLHF
v_gene: TRBV5-6; len: 13; d_gene: TRBD1; abundance: few; j_gene: TRBJ1-2; CDR3nt: TGTGCCAGCAGCCAAACAGGGGTCTATGGCTACACCTTC; CDR3aa: CASSQTGVYGYTF
v_gene: TRBV25-1; len: 13; d_gene: -; abundance: -; j_gene: TRBJ2-5; CDR3nt: TGTGCCAGCAGCGGGACACCCGTAGGGACCCAGTACTTC; CDR3aa: CASSGTPVGTQYF
v_gene: TRBV29-1; len: 12; d_gene: -; abundance: few; j_gene: TRBJ1-1; CDR3nt: TGCAGCGTTTCTCGAGGGAACACTGAAGCTTTCTTT; CDR3aa: CSVSRGNTEAFF